These 28 T cell receptor beta chains were sequenced from one sample in a study of post-analysis software for immune sequencing data. Study results and caveats: Patients had higher frequencies than controls of four to six TRBV segments, including TRBV5-6, TRBV5-1 and TRBV20-1.

These receptors lack a known antigen. Unique molecular identifiers featured in each of the TCR beta cDNA libraries. One entry per CDR3 protein results from TCRdb running MiXCR on the PCR reads. Of about 540,000 distinct CDR3 sequences listed, roughly 34% were seen once; the top ten hold approximately 6%. The sample taken for sequencing was blood. Receptors were obtained from a girl aged 2-17 years with multiple sclerosis.

This chain joins TRBV3-1 and TRBJ2-4; 10 bases are shared with TRBD2. The end of the DNA fits TRBJ2-7 better, so the J call may be wrong. CDR1 LGHDT and CDR2 YNNKEL come from the germline V gene (reference sequence). This CDR3 has 14 residues. The CDR3 DNA follows: TGTGCCAGCAGCCAAGAAGCGGGGGGGAGCGAGCAGTACTTC. This gives the protein CASSQEAGGSEQYF.

This clonotype was recorded only once. The chain has TRBV28 and TRBJ1-2; 7 bases line up with TRBD1. Trimming at V came to 6 bases and at J to 4 bases, leaving 5 bases not matched to a gene. The germline CDR1 and CDR2 sequences are MDHEN and SYDVKM. The CDR3 sequence is 13 residues long. CDR3 bases: TGTGCCAGCAGACTAAGGGGGCCCTATGGCTACACCTTC. This translates into CASRLRGPYGYTF.

The chain couples TRBV27 to TRBJ1-4; D ambiguous. Looked up from germline, CDR1 is MNHEY and CDR2 is SMNVEV (reference sequence). V was pared by 6 bases and J by 4 bases, with 12 bases between. CDR3 length: 14 amino acids. The CDR3 DNA follows: TGTGCCAGCAGCCTATTAGGTTATAATGAAAAACTGTTTTTT. It encodes CASSLLGYNEKLFF.

The chain employs TRBV11-2 and TRBJ2-1; D tentatively fits TRBD1 or TRBD2 (5 bases each). Germline V gene data show CDR1 as SGHAT and CDR2 as FQNNGV. The CDR3 is 18 amino acids. Between the trimmed V and J ends, which lost 0 bases and 0 bases, there was a span of 15 bases. The CDR3 DNA reads TGTGCCAGCAGCTTAGATCCCGGGACGCTGAGCTCCTACAATGAGCAGTTCTTC. It codes for CASSLDPGTLSSYNEQFF.

This clonotype was found a few times. The gene calls are TRBV5-1 and TRBJ2-1; 8 nucleotides align to TRBD1. The CDR3 runs 16 residues. Per the germline V gene, CDR1 is SGHRS and CDR2 is YFSETQ. V was clipped by 0 bases and J by 0 bases; unmatched bases: 2. CDR3 coding DNA: TGCGCCAGCAGCTTGGAGGGACAGGCCTCCTACAATGAGCAGTTCTTC. Residues: CASSLEGQASYNEQFF.

Remarks on this clonotype: Possible read error: a much larger clone is one base away. V usage is TRBV20-1 and J usage is TRBJ2-1, with 7 bases aligning to TRBD1. The CDR3 sequence is 11 residues long. CDR1 and CDR2 (germline): DFQATT, SNEGSKA (reference sequence). CDR3 DNA sequence: TGCAGGGGGGACAGAGACAATGAGCAGTTCTTC. This sequence encodes CRGDRDNEQFF.

In this sample, this clonotype turned up a few times. The chain employs TRBV10-3 and TRBJ2-2, with TRBD1 matching over 7 bases. The V segment lost 6 bases and the J segment 4 bases; nucleotides outside the gene matches: 5. The CDR3 is made up of 14 amino acids. The germline V gene has CDR1 ENHRY and CDR2 SYGVKD. The CDR3 spells CAISPTGVTGELFF. CDR3 nucleotide sequence: TGTGCCATCAGCCCTACAGGGGTCACCGGGGAGCTGTTTTTT.

CDR3 residues: CASSLNAEETQYF. CDR3 DNA: TGTGCCAGCAGCTTAAACGCCGAAGAGACCCAGTACTTC. The gene calls are TRBV7-3 and TRBJ2-5; D not resolved. The V gene's germline CDR1 is SGHTA and CDR2 FQGTGA. V was shortened by 1 base and J by 3 bases, with 6 bases between the two germline ends. The CDR3 spans 13 residues.

This clonotype has just a few counts. The chain has TRBV7-2 and TRBJ2-7; possibly TRBD2 for D (6 bases). CDR3 length equals 15 residues. The germline CDR1 and CDR2 sequences are SGHTA and FQGNSA. Trimming took off 0 bases at V and 3 bases at J, with 12 bases between the two ends. The CDR3 DNA reads TGTGCCAGCAGCTTAGCCCGAGGGCGGGGCTACGAGCAGTACTTC. Translated, it gives CASSLARGRGYEQYF. Full variable domain (outside the CDR3, taken from reference TRBV7-2 and TRBJ2-7): GAGVSQSPSNKVTEKGKDVELRCDPISGHTALYWYRQSLGQGLEFLIYFQGNSAPDKSGLPSDRFSAERTGGSVSTLTIQRTQQEDSAVYLCASSLARGRGYEQYFGPGTRLTVT.

The V call is TRBV20-1, the J call TRBJ1-2; D call uncertain. Per the germline V gene, CDR1 is DFQATT and CDR2 is SNEGSKA (reference sequence). V dropped 3 bases and J dropped 2 bases, with 13 bases sitting between them. There are 14 residues in the CDR3. CDR3 nucleotides: TGCAGTGCTAGCATCGAGACATTAAACTATGGCTACACCTTC. Amino acids: CSASIETLNYGYTF.

The J gene is TRBJ2-4, the V gene TRBV6-2 or TRBV6-3, with D maybe TRBD1 (6 bases). Matching the DNA end better, TRBJ2-7 makes the J call doubtful. The germline gives CDR1 MNHEY, CDR2 SVGEGT. The CDR3 is 17 residues long. The CDR3 coding sequence is TGTGCCAGCAGTGCCCCACAGGGCCAACAAGCTATTTACGAGCAGTACTTC. Protein sequence: CASSAPQGQQAIYEQYF.

This clonotype showed up just a few times. This rearrangement joins TRBV5-1 to TRBJ2-6; no reliable D call. The CDR3 consists of 14 residues. With 4 bases removed from V and 2 bases from J, the gap between germline ends came to 7 bases. Looked up from germline, CDR1 is SGHRS and CDR2 is YFSETQ. CDR3: CASSRRTGANVLTF. The DNA for the CDR3 is TGCGCCAGCAGCCGGCGGACTGGGGCCAACGTCCTGACTTTC. Supplemented by reference TRBV5-1 and TRBJ2-6, the full variable domain reads KAGVTQTPRYLIKTRGQQVTLSCSPISGHRSVSWYQQTPGQGLQFLFEYFSETQRNKGNFPGRFSGRQFSNSRSEMNVSTLELGDSALYLCASSRRTGANVLTFGAGSRLTVL.

The chain has TRBV20-1 and TRBJ2-1; D is undetermined. Trimming stripped 3 bases from V and 12 bases from J, with 18 bases between. The CDR3 is made up of 13 amino acids. Germline V gene lookup returns CDR1 DFQATT and CDR2 SNEGSKA (reference sequence). The CDR3 sequence is CSARADGASGQFF. Written as DNA, the CDR3 is TGCAGTGCTAGGGCGGACGGAGCCTCGGGGCAGTTCTTC.

This clonotype was observed once. One end of the junction does not line up with germline, which may come from a read error. J is TRBJ2-5 and V is TRBV5-6; D gene unclear. Germline values: CDR1 SGHDT, CDR2 YYEEEE. The length of the CDR3 is 14 residues. The CDR3 spells CASSHDPTEETQVF. For the CDR3, the DNA is TGTGCCAGCAGCCACGACCCGACGGAAGAGACCCAGGTCTTC.

There are a few counts of this clonotype. The CDR3 here is CATSSSAGQGWDEQFF. CDR3 nucleotide sequence: TGTGCCACCAGCAGTAGTGCGGGACAGGGATGGGATGAGCAGTTCTTC. The rearrangement uses TRBV15 and TRBJ2-1, with TRBD1 identical over 9 bases. The CDR3 runs to 16 residues. CDR1 is LNHNV, CDR2 YYDKDF, per germline (reference sequence). V lost 3 bases, J lost 8 bases, and 11 bases stayed unmatched. The full variable domain, completed using reference TRBV15 and TRBJ2-1, is DAMVIQNPRYQVTQFGKPVTLSCSQTLNHNVMYWYQQKSSQAPKLLFHYYDKDFNNEADTPDNFQSRRPNTSFCFLDIRSPGLGDTAMYLCATSSSAGQGWDEQFFGPGTRLTVL.

This clonotype was observed a few times. The chain recombines TRBV4-2 with TRBJ2-5; D unresolved. Germline V gene data show CDR1 as LGHNA and CDR2 as YNFKEQ. V was trimmed by 1 base and J by 2 bases, leaving 14 bases between them. This CDR3 has 16 residues. The CDR3 DNA reads TGTGCCAGCAGCCAAGTAGAAGGAGCCAGTCAAGAGACCCAGTACTTC. Protein product: CASSQVEGASQETQYF.

This clonotype showed up just a few times. This chain uses TRBV6-5 with TRBJ2-3, with D uncertain. The length of the CDR3 is 16 residues. Germline lookup yields CDR1 MNHEY and CDR2 SVGAGI. V was pared by 5 bases and J by 4 bases, with 19 bases between. The CDR3 protein is CASSPTPGWTADTQYF. Written as DNA, the CDR3 is TGTGCCAGCAGTCCGACCCCTGGGTGGACGGCAGATACGCAGTATTTT.

As concerns this clonotype: Germline is not matched at one junction end, which may reflect a read error. The chain joins TRBV29-1 to TRBJ1-1; 10 bases fit TRBD1. Germline V gives CDR1 SQVTM, CDR2 ANQGSEA. This CDR3 comprises 12 residues. The CDR3 sequence: CRVEDGGQGAFF. The CDR3 nucleotides are TGCAGAGTTGAAGATGGGGGACAGGGGGCTTTCTTT.

To note about this clonotype: One end of the junction varies from germline; a read error may be responsible. This rearrangement joins TRBV4-1 to TRBJ2-5; TRBD2 matches at 13 bases. The germline V gene encodes CDR1 MGHRA and CDR2 YSYEKL. This CDR3 contains 17 residues. The CDR3 reads CAGSYGLAGAQIGGQYF. CDR3 coding DNA: TGCGCCGGCAGCTATGGACTAGCGGGGGCCCAGATTGGGGGCCAGTACTTC.

As to this clonotype: Compared with germline, one end of the junction differs, possibly owing to a read error. The chain joins TRBV19 to TRBJ2-3; no definite D call. This CDR3 has 13 residues. The germline V gene encodes CDR1 LNHDA and CDR2 SQIVND (reference sequence). The CDR3 bases are TGTACCAGTAGTACGGACAGCACAGATACGCAGTATTTT. This encodes CTSSTDSTDTQYF. The full variable domain, with the rest looked up from reference TRBV19 and TRBJ2-3, is DGGITQSPKYLFRKEGQNVTLSCEQNLNHDAMYWYRQDPGQGLRLIYYSQIVNDFQKGDIAEGYSVSREKKESFPLTVTSAQKNPTAFYLCTSSTDSTDTQYFGPGTRLTVL.

The rearrangement links TRBV3-1 to TRBJ2-1; D not certain. The V end was cut by 1 base, the J end by 1 base, with 11 bases between. This CDR3 has 16 residues. Germline V gene sequence: CDR1 LGHDT, CDR2 YNNKEL (reference sequence). CDR3 bases: TGTGCCAGCAGCCAAGGACGGAGTAATTCCTACAATGAGCAGTTCTTC. Its translation is CASSQGRSNSYNEQFF.

The V and J genes are TRBV15 and TRBJ2-4; 9 nucleotides line up with TRBD1. The DNA end is a closer match to TRBJ2-7, so the J assignment may be wrong. The CDR3 totals 15 residues. Germline values: CDR1 LNHNV, CDR2 YYDKDF (reference sequence). CDR3 nucleotides: TGTGCCACCAGCAGTTTACGGACAGGGGCTATCGAGCAGTACTTC. This encodes CATSSLRTGAIEQYF.

The CDR3 region has the DNA TGTGCCAGCAGCCAGGGGACTAGCGGCTACTGGGAGCAGTACTTC. Protein product: CASSQGTSGYWEQYF. The gene calls are TRBV3-1 and TRBJ2-7; 11 bases agree with TRBD2. After removal of 3 bases from V and 7 bases from J, the junction contained 8 bases not matched to a gene. CDR3 length equals 15 residues. CDR1 LGHDT and CDR2 YNNKEL come from the germline V gene (reference sequence).

The rearrangement joins TRBV6-1 to TRBJ2-4; TRBD1 is a possible D gene (6 bases). The CDR3 has 15 residues. Trimming removed 1 base at V and 10 bases at J, with 17 bases between. Germline V lookup: CDR1 MNHNS, CDR2 SASEGT. CDR3 residues: CASSEGYRDIEIQYF. In DNA, the CDR3 is TGTGCCAGCAGTGAAGGTTACCGGGACATAGAAATTCAGTACTTC.

This clonotype was found a few times. The chain recombines TRBV20-1 with TRBJ2-5; TRBD1 might be the D (6 bases). V dropped 0 bases and J dropped 4 bases, with 24 bases sitting between them. Looked up from germline, CDR1 is DFQATT and CDR2 is SNEGSKA (reference sequence). The CDR3 is made up of 18 amino acids. CDR3 sequence (DNA): TGCAGTGCTAGAGATGTCGGGACACTTGGGTCAGGGGTAGAGACCCAGTACTTC. Its translation: CSARDVGTLGSGVETQYF.

This clonotype was counted a single time. V is TRBV6-6 and J is TRBJ2-2; unclear D gene. Trimming pared 4 bases from V and 4 bases from J, leaving 10 bases between. Germline CDR1 is MNHNY and CDR2 is SVGAGI (reference sequence). CDR3 length: 14 residues. CDR3: CASSSPPGTGELFF. The CDR3 DNA follows: TGTGCCAGCAGTTCCCCCCCGGGCACCGGGGAGCTGTTTTTT.

The CDR3 DNA follows: TGTGCCAGCAGCCGGACGGTAGGAGGCTACACCTTC. It specifies CASSRTVGGYTF. The V and J genes are TRBV3-1 and TRBJ1-2; D is unclear. Per germline, CDR1 LGHDT and CDR2 YNNKEL (reference sequence). The CDR3 spans 12 residues. Trimming pared 4 bases from V and 8 bases from J, leaving 11 bases between.

This clonotype was counted only a few times. V gene TRBV5-1 combines with J gene TRBJ1-3; D not certain. With 0 bases removed from V and 1 base from J, the gap between germline ends came to 5 bases. Germline V gives CDR1 SGHRS, CDR2 YFSETQ. The CDR3 totals 14 residues. As DNA, the CDR3 is TGCGCCAGCAGCTTGGATTGGTCTGGAAACACCATATATTTT. It codes for CASSLDWSGNTIYF.